These 20 T cell receptor beta chains were all obtained from the same sample, sequenced in a study of T cell changes during pregnancy in multiple sclerosis. Assay used: immunoSEQ multiplex PCR; TCRdb lists only in-frame clones, some missing. The profile shows about 39,000 clones, approximately 92% of them singletons. The sequencing used CD4+ T cells from peripheral blood mononuclear cells, collected after pregnancy. These receptor sequences come from a female donor in good health, enrolled as a control in a pregnancy study.

This clone has just one count. The gene calls are TRBV7-9 and TRBJ2-3; D possibly corresponds to TRBD2 (5 bases). The CDR3 extends over 16 amino acids. The germline V gene has CDR1 SEHNR and CDR2 FQNEAQ (reference sequence). V shed 5 bases and J shed 1 base, with 16 bases lying between them. In DNA, the CDR3 is TGTGCCAGCAGCCATGATATGGGAGCTCGCACAGATACGCAGTATTTT. It translates to CASSHDMGARTDTQYF.

The rearrangement links TRBV18 to TRBJ2-1; no firm D call. This CDR3 is 14 amino acids long. Trimming took 2 bases from V and 7 from J, leaving 12 bases between them. Germline V gene sequence: CDR1 KGHSH, CDR2 LQKENI. The DNA for the CDR3 is TGTGCCAGCTCACCAAGTCATCCGAGGAATGAGCAGTTCTTC. Protein product: CASSPSHPRNEQFF.

This chain joins TRBV5-1 and TRBJ2-3, with 9 positions matching TRBD2. The CDR3 spans 16 residues. Germline CDR1 and CDR2: SGHRS and YFSETQ. V was clipped by 0 bases and J by 3 bases; unmatched bases: 5. In DNA, the CDR3 is TGCGCCAGCAGCTTGGAAGTAGCGGGGGTAACAGATACGCAGTATTTT. Protein: CASSLEVAGVTDTQYF.

CDR3 protein: CASSSDRAGGQPQHF. The CDR3 nucleotides are TGTGCCAGCAGTTCCGACAGGGCGGGAGGGCAGCCCCAGCATTTT. The chain combines TRBV6-5 with TRBJ1-5, with 7 nucleotides matching TRBD1. V dropped 4 bases and J dropped 7; count of bases not matched to a gene: 10. The CDR3 is 15 residues long. Looked up from germline, CDR1 is MNHEY and CDR2 is SVGAGI.

The gene calls are TRBV10-3 and TRBJ2-3; possibly TRBD1 for D (7 bases). V dropped 6 bases and J dropped 3 bases, with 16 bases sitting between them. The CDR3 has 15 residues. CDR1 and CDR2 (germline): ENHRY, SYGVKD. Here the CDR3 reads CAISLGGQLTDTQYF. CDR3 DNA sequence: TGTGCCATCAGCTTGGGGGGACAGCTGACAGATACGCAGTATTTT.

The chain employs TRBV15 and TRBJ1-1; D is uncertain. V was cut by 3 bases and J by 5 bases, with 22 bases left in between. This CDR3 is built from 17 residues. CDR1 is LNHNV and CDR2 is YYDKDF in the germline V gene (reference sequence). Here the CDR3 reads CATSSGLYVRGFTEAFF. CDR3 nucleotide sequence: TGTGCCACCAGCAGTGGTTTGTATGTGAGAGGGTTTACTGAAGCTTTCTTT.

The genes are TRBV7-3 and TRBJ2-5, with D perhaps TRBD2 (5 bases). The germline CDR1 and CDR2 sequences are SGHTA and FQGTGA. The V and J ends lost 3 bases and 2 bases respectively, with 7 bases between them. CDR3 length: 13 residues. CDR3 nucleotide sequence: TGTGCCAGCAGCTTTGTAGCGCAAGAGACCCAGTACTTC. Amino acids: CASSFVAQETQYF.

The chain joins TRBV6-1 to TRBJ2-2; 8 bases match TRBD2. Germline CDR1 is MNHNS and CDR2 is SASEGT. V gave up 4 bases and J gave up 1 base; unmatched junction bases: 5. This CDR3 is built from 16 residues. CDR3 in DNA: TGTGCCAGCAGTGTCCTCACTAGCGGGAACACCGGGGAGCTGTTTTTT. Encoded protein: CASSVLTSGNTGELFF.

V is TRBV5-1 and J is TRBJ2-7, with 13 bases aligning to TRBD2. Germline V gives CDR1 SGHRS, CDR2 YFSETQ. V shed 4 bases, J shed 3 bases, and the junction held 7 bases outside the gene matches. CDR3 length equals 16 residues. The CDR3 nucleotides read TGCGCCAGCAGCCGCGGGACTAGCGGGGCTAGCTACGAGCAGTACTTC. Translating it yields CASSRGTSGASYEQYF.

The chain combines TRBV4-1 with TRBJ2-7, with 9 bases matching TRBD1. This CDR3 has 14 amino acids. Germline V gene sequence: CDR1 MGHRA, CDR2 YSYEKL. Unmatched junction bases numbered 6, after V lost 2 bases and J lost 7 bases. The CDR3 here is CASSQPGQGLEQYF. Written as DNA, the CDR3 is TGCGCCAGCAGCCAACCGGGACAGGGATTGGAGCAGTACTTC.

The chain recombines TRBV12-1 with TRBJ1-2. TRBV12-1 is shown as a pseudogene. The length of the CDR3 is 14 residues. Written as DNA, the CDR3 is TGTGCCAGCAGCTTTGGCCGGGTCGCCTATGGCTACACCTTC. The encoded protein is CASSFGRVAYGYTF.

V usage is TRBV15 and J usage is TRBJ2-3; 10 nucleotides match TRBD2. Germline CDR1 reads LNHNV; CDR2 reads YYDKDF (reference sequence). CDR3 length: 14 residues. After removal of 7 bases from V and 4 bases from J, the junction contained 5 bases not matched to a gene. The CDR3 loop is CATTSGRSADTQYF. The CDR3 DNA follows: TGTGCCACCACTAGCGGGAGATCAGCAGATACGCAGTATTTT.

The chain joins TRBV7-2 to TRBJ2-1; TRBD2 agrees at 7 bases. The CDR3 contains 15 residues. Trimming removed 5 bases from V and 6 bases from J; junction bases left unmatched: 10. Germline V gene data show CDR1 as SGHTA and CDR2 as FQGNSA. CDR3: CASSPTAGVGNEQFF. The DNA of the CDR3 is TGTGCCAGCAGCCCGACCGCGGGGGTGGGCAATGAGCAGTTCTTC.

The chain joins TRBV7-9 to TRBJ2-1, with 9 bases matching TRBD2. CDR1 and CDR2 from the germline V gene are SEHNR and FQNEAQ (reference sequence). The CDR3 consists of 16 residues. The J segment lost 10 bases and the V segment lost 2 bases, leaving 12 bases of the junction unmatched. The CDR3 region has the DNA TGTGCCAGCAGCTTAATGCCTAGCGGGAACTCGGGAGAGCAGTTCTTC. Its protein is CASSLMPSGNSGEQFF.

This chain uses TRBV7-2 with TRBJ1-5; 9 nucleotides line up with TRBD1. The CDR3 consists of 15 residues. V dropped 4 bases and J dropped 7; count of bases not matched to a gene: 8. Germline V gene data show CDR1 as SGHTA and CDR2 as FQGNSA. Here the CDR3 reads CASSSGQGVRQPQHF. CDR3 sequence (DNA): TGTGCCAGCAGCTCGGGACAGGGAGTAAGGCAGCCCCAGCATTTT.

This rearrangement joins TRBV25-1 to TRBJ1-5; TRBD1 might be the D (6 bases). The CDR3 spans 13 residues. CDR1 is MGHDK and CDR2 is SYGVNS in the germline V gene. The germline V and J ends were trimmed by 5 bases and 1 base, with 6 bases remaining between them. CDR3 in amino acids: CASSQGSNQPQHF. In DNA, the CDR3 is TGTGCCAGCAGTCAGGGGAGCAATCAGCCCCAGCATTTT.

The chain combines TRBV4-1 with TRBJ1-2; D is ambiguous. The V gene lost 0 bases and the J gene lost 0 bases, with 8 bases spanning the gap. The CDR3 sequence is 15 residues long. Germline CDR1 MGHRA, CDR2 YSYEKL. CDR3 coding DNA: TGCGCCAGCAGCCAAGAGGTAGCCGCTAACTATGGCTACACCTTC. The encoded protein is CASSQEVAANYGYTF.

The V call is TRBV9, the J call TRBJ1-2; 9 positions agree with TRBD1. The CDR3 sequence is 15 residues long. Germline V gene data show CDR1 as SGDLS and CDR2 as YYNGEE. The V gene end was trimmed by 3 bases and the J gene end by 3 bases; junction bases not matched to a gene: 6. In DNA, the CDR3 is TGTGCCAGCAGCGCATCGACAGGGGGATACTATGGCTACACCTTC. This translates into CASSASTGGYYGYTF.

This chain links TRBV5-1 with TRBJ2-3; TRBD1 aligns across 7 bases. Per germline, CDR1 SGHRS and CDR2 YFSETQ. This CDR3 has 15 residues. V was clipped by 0 bases and J by 0 bases; unmatched bases: 1. The CDR3 here is CASSLGQGSTDTQYF. The CDR3 DNA follows: TGCGCCAGCAGCTTGGGACAGGGTAGCACAGATACGCAGTATTTT.

The chain has TRBV7-8 and TRBJ2-7, with D perhaps matching TRBD2 (6 bases). V was pared by 5 bases and J by 6 bases, with 20 bases between. Germline CDR1 SGHVS, CDR2 FQNEAQ. This CDR3 is 15 amino acids long. The CDR3 region is CASSLIGGRLGEQYF. DNA for the CDR3: TGTGCCAGCAGCCTAATTGGGGGGAGGCTCGGCGAGCAGTACTTC.